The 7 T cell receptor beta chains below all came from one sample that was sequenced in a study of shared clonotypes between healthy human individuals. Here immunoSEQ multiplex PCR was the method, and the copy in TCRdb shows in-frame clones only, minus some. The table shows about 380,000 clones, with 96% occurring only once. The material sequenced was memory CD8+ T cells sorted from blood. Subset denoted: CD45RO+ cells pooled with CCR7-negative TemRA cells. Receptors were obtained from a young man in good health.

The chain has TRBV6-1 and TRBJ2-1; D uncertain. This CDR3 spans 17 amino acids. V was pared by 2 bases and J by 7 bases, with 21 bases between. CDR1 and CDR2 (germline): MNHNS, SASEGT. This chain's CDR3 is CASSERRRPFGGNEQFF. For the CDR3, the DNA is TGTGCCAGCAGTGAACGGAGACGGCCCTTTGGTGGGAATGAGCAGTTCTTC.

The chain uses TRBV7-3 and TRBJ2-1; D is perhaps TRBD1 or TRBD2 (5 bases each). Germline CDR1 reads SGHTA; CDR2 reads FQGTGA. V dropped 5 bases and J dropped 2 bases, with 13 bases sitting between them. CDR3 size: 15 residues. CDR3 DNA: TGTGCCAGCAGCCCGCAGGGAGTCCCCTACAATGAGCAGTTCTTC. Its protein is CASSPQGVPYNEQFF.

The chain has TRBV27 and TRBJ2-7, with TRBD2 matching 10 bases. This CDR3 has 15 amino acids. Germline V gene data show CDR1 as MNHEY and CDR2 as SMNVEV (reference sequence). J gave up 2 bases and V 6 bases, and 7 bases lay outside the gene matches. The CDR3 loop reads CASSVAGGTAYEQYF. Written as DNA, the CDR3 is TGTGCCAGCAGCGTAGCGGGAGGCACGGCCTACGAGCAGTACTTC.

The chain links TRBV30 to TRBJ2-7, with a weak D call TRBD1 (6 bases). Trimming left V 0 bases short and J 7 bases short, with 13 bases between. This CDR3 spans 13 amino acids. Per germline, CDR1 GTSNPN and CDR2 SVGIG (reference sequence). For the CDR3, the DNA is TGTGCCTGGAGTGTATGGGGGCTAGGAGAGCAGTACTTC. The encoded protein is CAWSVWGLGEQYF.

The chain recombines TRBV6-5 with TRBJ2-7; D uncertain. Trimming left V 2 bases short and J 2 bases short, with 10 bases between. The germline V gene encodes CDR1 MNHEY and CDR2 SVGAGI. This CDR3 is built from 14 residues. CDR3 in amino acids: CASSYGRLTYEQYF. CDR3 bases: TGTGCCAGCAGTTACGGAAGGCTTACCTACGAGCAGTACTTC.

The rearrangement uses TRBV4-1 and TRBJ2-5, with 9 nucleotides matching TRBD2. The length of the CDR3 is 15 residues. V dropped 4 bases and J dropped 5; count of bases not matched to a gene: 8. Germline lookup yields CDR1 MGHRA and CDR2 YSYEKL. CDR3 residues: CASSRSSLAGETQYF. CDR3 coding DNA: TGCGCCAGCAGCCGAAGCTCACTAGCGGGCGAGACCCAGTACTTC.

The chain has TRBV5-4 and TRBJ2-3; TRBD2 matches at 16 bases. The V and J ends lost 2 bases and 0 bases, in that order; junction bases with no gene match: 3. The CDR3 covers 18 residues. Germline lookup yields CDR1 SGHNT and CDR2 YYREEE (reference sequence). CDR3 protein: CASSFGTSGRASTDTQYF. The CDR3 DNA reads TGTGCCAGCAGCTTCGGGACTAGCGGGAGGGCCAGCACAGATACGCAGTATTTT.